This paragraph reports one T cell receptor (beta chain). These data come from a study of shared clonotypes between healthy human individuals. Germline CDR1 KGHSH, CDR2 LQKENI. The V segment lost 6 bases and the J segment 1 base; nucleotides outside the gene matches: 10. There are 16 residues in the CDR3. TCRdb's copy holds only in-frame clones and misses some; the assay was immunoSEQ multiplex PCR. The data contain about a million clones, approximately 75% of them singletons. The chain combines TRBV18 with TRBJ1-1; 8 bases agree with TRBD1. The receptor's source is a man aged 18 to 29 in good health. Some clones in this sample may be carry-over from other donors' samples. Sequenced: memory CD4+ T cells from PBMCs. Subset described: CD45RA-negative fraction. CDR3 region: CASSERLGQANTEAFF. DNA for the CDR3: TGTGCCAGCTCGGAACGACTGGGACAGGCGAACACTGAAGCTTTCTTT.